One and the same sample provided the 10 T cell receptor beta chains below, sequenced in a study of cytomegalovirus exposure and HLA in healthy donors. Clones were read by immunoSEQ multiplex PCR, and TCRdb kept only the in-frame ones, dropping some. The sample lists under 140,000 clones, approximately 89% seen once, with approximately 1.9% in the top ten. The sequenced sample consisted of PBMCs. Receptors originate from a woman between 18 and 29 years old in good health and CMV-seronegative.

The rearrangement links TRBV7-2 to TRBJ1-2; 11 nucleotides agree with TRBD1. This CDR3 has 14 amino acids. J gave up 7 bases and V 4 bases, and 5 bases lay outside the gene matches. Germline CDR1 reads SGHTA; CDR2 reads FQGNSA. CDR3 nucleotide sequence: TGTGCCAGCAGCTCGGGACAGGGGGGCCGTGGCTACACCTTC. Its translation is CASSSGQGGRGYTF.

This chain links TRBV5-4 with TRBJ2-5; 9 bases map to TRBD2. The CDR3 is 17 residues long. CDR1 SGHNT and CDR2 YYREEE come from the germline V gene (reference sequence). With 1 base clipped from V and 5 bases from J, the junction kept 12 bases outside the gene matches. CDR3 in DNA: TGTGCCAGCAGCTTGCCCACAGCGGGGGGAAGGTGGGAGACCCAGTACTTC. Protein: CASSLPTAGGRWETQYF.

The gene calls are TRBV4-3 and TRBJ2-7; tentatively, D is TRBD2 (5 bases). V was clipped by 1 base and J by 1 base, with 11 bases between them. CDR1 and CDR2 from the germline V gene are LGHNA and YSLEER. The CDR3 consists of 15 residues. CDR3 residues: CASSQGPGISYEQYF. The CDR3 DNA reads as TGCGCCAGCAGCCAAGGACCGGGGATTTCCTACGAGCAGTACTTC.

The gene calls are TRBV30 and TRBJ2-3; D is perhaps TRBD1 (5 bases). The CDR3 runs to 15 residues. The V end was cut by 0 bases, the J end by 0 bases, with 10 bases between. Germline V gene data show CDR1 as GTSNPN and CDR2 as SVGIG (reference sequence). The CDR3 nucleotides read TGTGCCTGGAGTGTGTGGGGCCAAAGCACAGATACGCAGTATTTT. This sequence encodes CAWSVWGQSTDTQYF.

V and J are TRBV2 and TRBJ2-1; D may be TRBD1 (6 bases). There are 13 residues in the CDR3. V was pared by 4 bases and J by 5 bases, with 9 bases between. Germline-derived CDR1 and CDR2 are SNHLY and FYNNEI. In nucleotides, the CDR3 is TGTGCCAGCAGTGCTAACAGGGACAATGAGCAGTTCTTC. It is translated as CASSANRDNEQFF.

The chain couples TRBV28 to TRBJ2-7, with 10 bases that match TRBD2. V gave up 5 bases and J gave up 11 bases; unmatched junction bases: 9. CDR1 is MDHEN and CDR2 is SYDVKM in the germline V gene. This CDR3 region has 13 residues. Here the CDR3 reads CASSPGGLAREYF. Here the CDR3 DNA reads TGTGCCAGCAGTCCCGGGGGACTAGCGAGGGAGTACTTC.

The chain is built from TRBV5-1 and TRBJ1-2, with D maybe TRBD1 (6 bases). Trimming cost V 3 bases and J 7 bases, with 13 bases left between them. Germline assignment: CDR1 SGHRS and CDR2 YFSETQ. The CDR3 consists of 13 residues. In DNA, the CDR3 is TGCGCCAGCAGCTCCGGGGGGCTGGGTGGCTACACCTTC. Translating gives CASSSGGLGGYTF.

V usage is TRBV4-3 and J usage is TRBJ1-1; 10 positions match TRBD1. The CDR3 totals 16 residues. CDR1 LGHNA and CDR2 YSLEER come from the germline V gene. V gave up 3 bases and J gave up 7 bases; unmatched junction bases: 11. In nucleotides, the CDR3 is TGCGCCAGCAGCCAGGATCCGGGACAGGGGTTGGATGAAGCTTTCTTT. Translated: CASSQDPGQGLDEAFF.

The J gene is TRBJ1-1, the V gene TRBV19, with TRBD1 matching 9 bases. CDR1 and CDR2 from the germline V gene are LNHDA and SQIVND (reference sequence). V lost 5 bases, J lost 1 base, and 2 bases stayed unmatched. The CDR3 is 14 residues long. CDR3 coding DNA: TGTGCCAGTAGTTCGACAGGGGGGAACACTGAAGCTTTCTTT. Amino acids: CASSSTGGNTEAFF.

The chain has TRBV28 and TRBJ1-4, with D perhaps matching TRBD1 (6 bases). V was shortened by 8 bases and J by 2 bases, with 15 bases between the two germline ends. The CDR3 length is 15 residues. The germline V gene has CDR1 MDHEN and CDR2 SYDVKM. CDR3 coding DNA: TGTGCCAGCTGGCCTCAGGGGTCGACTAATGAAAAACTGTTTTTT. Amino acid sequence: CASWPQGSTNEKLFF.